Presented here are 8 T cell receptor beta chains from one specimen sequenced in a study of blood T cell repertoires in COVID-19. Generated by immunoSEQ multiplex PCR, the TCRdb table keeps only in-frame clones and is missing some. The sample lists some 460,000 clones, roughly 85% seen once, with just under 2% in the top ten. Input material: PBMCs or T cells enriched from blood (not recorded which). These receptor sequences come from a young woman with acute COVID-19.

The J gene is TRBJ2-3, the V gene TRBV20-1; 9 bases align to TRBD2. The junction had 16 bases not matched to a gene; V was cut back by 3 bases and J by 9 bases. From germline, CDR1 is DFQATT and CDR2 SNEGSKA (reference sequence). The CDR3 is made up of 16 amino acids. Here the CDR3 DNA reads TGCAGTGCTAGTGATCGGCGACGTAGCGGGGGAACAACGCAGTATTTT. It encodes CSASDRRRSGGTTQYF.

The CDR3 spells CASTLRAGSYGYTF. CDR3 DNA sequence: TGTGCCAGCACCCTCCGGGCCGGGAGCTATGGCTACACCTTC. V is TRBV6-4 and J is TRBJ1-2; D gene ambiguous. CDR3 length: 14 residues. V lost 7 bases and J lost 4, with 16 bases in between. Germline CDR1 reads MRHNA; CDR2 reads SNTAGT.

The V gene is TRBV13, the J gene TRBJ1-3; the match to TRBD1 covers 9 bases. V shed 6 bases, J shed 4 bases, and the junction held 25 bases outside the gene matches. The CDR3 length is 21 residues. Germline CDR1 and CDR2: PRHDT and FYEKMQ (reference sequence). CDR3 residues: CASRLFVRDREKEGGGNTIYF. DNA for the CDR3: TGTGCCAGCAGACTATTCGTCAGGGACAGGGAGAAGGAAGGAGGAGGAAACACCATATATTTT. Together with reference TRBV13 and TRBJ1-3, the CDR3 gives the full variable domain: AAGVIQSPRHLIKEKRETATLKCYPIPRHDTVYWYQQGPGQDPQFLISFYEKMQSDKGSIPDRFSAQQFSDYHSELNMSSLELGDSALYFCASRLFVRDREKEGGGNTIYFGEGSWLTVV.

The chain recombines TRBV7-2 with TRBJ2-5; TRBD2 matches 7 bases. The CDR3 sequence is 16 residues long. V lost 5 bases and J lost 4; bases outside the gene matches: 13. Germline V CDR1 and CDR2: SGHTA, FQGNSA. The CDR3 nucleotides read TGTGCCAGCAGCCCCCAAGGGACTGGGAGGGGAGAGACCCAGTACTTC. Protein sequence: CASSPQGTGRGETQYF.

This clone was counted a single time. This sequence joins TRBV18 and TRBJ1-3; possible D gene TRBD1, 5 bases. Germline lookup yields CDR1 KGHSH and CDR2 LQKENI. V was pared by 4 bases and J by 0 bases, with 16 bases between. The CDR3 length is 17 residues. The CDR3 sequence: CASSRIALGDSGNTIYF. DNA for the CDR3: TGTGCCAGCTCACGGATCGCGCTAGGGGACTCTGGAAACACCATATATTTT.

The gene calls are TRBV19 and TRBJ1-6; TRBD1 agrees at 7 bases. This CDR3 is built from 12 residues. Germline V gene data show CDR1 as LNHDA and CDR2 as SQIVND (reference sequence). The J segment lost 8 bases and the V segment lost 7 bases, leaving 2 bases of the junction unmatched. The CDR3 region has the DNA TGTGCCAGTACCACAGGGGATTCACCCCTCCACTTT. Amino acids: CASTTGDSPLHF.

The V and J genes are TRBV6-5 and TRBJ2-2; TRBD1 matches at 8 bases. Germline values: CDR1 MNHEY, CDR2 SVGAGI. V shed 6 bases and J 2 bases; nucleotides not matched to a gene: 2. The CDR3 contains 14 residues. The CDR3 spells CASRPGGNTGELFF. The CDR3 DNA sequence: TGTGCCAGCAGACCAGGGGGCAACACCGGGGAGCTGTTTTTT.

The chain uses TRBV7-3 and TRBJ2-2; possibly TRBD2 for D (5 bases). CDR1 SGHTA and CDR2 FQGTGA come from the germline V gene. Trimming pared 5 bases from V and 5 bases from J, leaving 15 bases between. This CDR3 comprises 15 residues. As DNA, the CDR3 is TGTGCCAGCAGCCTAGGAGGCGGTTTAACCGGGGAGCTGTTTTTT. It yields the protein CASSLGGGLTGELFF.